Below are 20 T cell receptor beta chains sequenced from a single sample in a study of cytomegalovirus exposure and HLA in healthy donors. The study ran its PCR with 60 Vbeta and 13 Jbeta primers. Sequencing used immunoSEQ multiplex PCR; TCRdb keeps in-frame clones, though not all of them. Of roughly 100,000 clones in the sample, 50% to 65% were seen once. Sequencing was performed on PBMCs. Every receptor here comes from a man under 40 in good health and CMV-seropositive.

V and J are TRBV5-4 and TRBJ2-7, with D perhaps TRBD2 (6 bases). CDR1 is SGHNT, CDR2 YYREEE, per germline (reference sequence). The CDR3 has 14 amino acids. V lost 4 bases and J lost 2, with 13 bases in between. As DNA, the CDR3 is TGTGCCAGCAGCCCGGTTGGGGGGACCTACGAGCAGTACTTC. As protein: CASSPVGGTYEQYF.

The gene calls are TRBV7-2 and TRBJ1-1; no clear D. CDR1 SGHTA and CDR2 FQGNSA come from the germline V gene. The CDR3 is 14 residues long. V dropped 5 bases and J dropped 4 bases, with 14 bases sitting between them. DNA of the CDR3: TGTGCCAGCAGCCACCCCGGAGCGCTCACTGAAGCTTTCTTT. Residues: CASSHPGALTEAFF.

The V and J genes are TRBV5-1 and TRBJ2-7; D gene unclear. This CDR3 is built from 11 residues. Germline V gene lookup returns CDR1 SGHRS and CDR2 YFSETQ. Trimming left V 6 bases short and J 3 bases short, with 7 bases between. CDR3: CASTSNYEQYF. The CDR3 coding sequence is TGCGCCAGCACCAGTAACTACGAGCAGTACTTC.

V usage is TRBV9 and J usage is TRBJ2-5, with 11 bases lining up with TRBD1. The CDR3 covers 19 residues. The germline CDR1 and CDR2 sequences are SGDLS and YYNGEE. V gave up 0 bases and J gave up 6 bases; unmatched junction bases: 16. Here the CDR3 reads CASSVEVPTGTGGGKTQYF. DNA of the CDR3: TGTGCCAGCAGCGTAGAAGTCCCTACCGGGACAGGGGGGGGTAAGACCCAGTACTTC.

Written as DNA, the CDR3 is TGCGCCAGCAGCCAAGATTTCGTGGGGGGAATCTACGAGCAGTACTTC. Protein: CASSQDFVGGIYEQYF. J is TRBJ2-7 and V is TRBV4-1, with D perhaps TRBD2 (6 bases). V lost 0 bases, J lost 3 bases, and 15 bases lay in between. Germline V gene lookup returns CDR1 MGHRA and CDR2 YSYEKL. The length of the CDR3 is 16 residues.

This chain joins TRBV6-1 and TRBJ1-1; 9 nucleotides match TRBD1. V was pared by 6 bases and J by 4 bases, with 3 bases of the junction left unmatched. Germline V lookup: CDR1 MNHNS, CDR2 SASEGT. The CDR3 loop spans 13 amino acids. The CDR3 sequence is CASRVGQGTEAFF. For the CDR3, the DNA is TGTGCCAGCAGGGTGGGACAGGGCACTGAAGCTTTCTTT.

J is TRBJ2-3 and V is TRBV4-1; 9 bases align to TRBD2. Germline V gene lookup returns CDR1 MGHRA and CDR2 YSYEKL. V lost 0 bases and J lost 3; bases outside the gene matches: 7. CDR3 length: 17 residues. The CDR3 loop reads CASSQDEAGGPTDTQYF. The CDR3 bases are TGCGCCAGCAGCCAAGATGAGGCGGGGGGGCCAACAGATACGCAGTATTTT.

The chain joins TRBV18 to TRBJ2-7, with TRBD2 as a possible D gene (5 bases). The CDR3 extends over 15 amino acids. Trimming shortened V by 6 bases and J by 6 bases, and 21 bases separated the two germline ends. CDR1 and CDR2 (germline): KGHSH, LQKENI. The CDR3 protein is CASSYYSGLKSEQYF. In DNA, the CDR3 is TGTGCCAGCTCCTACTACTCCGGACTGAAGTCCGAGCAGTACTTC.

The sample holds a few counts of this clone. The chain couples TRBV27 to TRBJ2-3, with unresolved D. Trimming removed 10 bases from V and 0 bases from J, with 20 bases in between. In germline, CDR1 is MNHEY, CDR2 SMNVEV (reference sequence). The CDR3 is 16 residues long. The CDR3 is CATSLQVQSSTDTQYF. The DNA of the CDR3 is TGTGCCACCTCCCTCCAAGTCCAGTCGAGCACAGATACGCAGTATTTT.

In its sample, this clone was seen a few times. The chain carries TRBV4-1 and TRBJ1-5; tentatively, D is TRBD1 (6 bases). The CDR3 has 13 residues. Germline V lookup: CDR1 MGHRA, CDR2 YSYEKL. The V gene lost 9 bases and the J gene lost 0 bases, with 9 bases spanning the gap. The CDR3 loop reads CASSQGSNQPQHF. The CDR3 bases are TGCGCCAGTTCACAGGGTAGCAATCAGCCCCAGCATTTT.

J is TRBJ2-1 and V is TRBV27; D is undetermined. The CDR3 is 17 amino acids. Germline V gives CDR1 MNHEY, CDR2 SMNVEV (reference sequence). V lost 7 bases and J 3 bases, leaving 22 bases between the germline ends. CDR3 loop: CASTPRLYSSLYNEQFF. DNA of the CDR3: TGTGCCAGCACCCCTCGCCTTTACAGCAGCCTCTACAATGAGCAGTTCTTC.

V and J are TRBV6-5 and TRBJ1-4; the match to TRBD1 covers 7 bases. The CDR3 runs to 14 residues. Germline CDR1 reads MNHEY; CDR2 reads SVGAGI. The trim removed 6 bases at V and 4 bases at J, leaving 5 bases unmatched. CDR3 in amino acids: CASSRQGLNEKLFF. The CDR3, as DNA: TGTGCCAGCAGCCGACAGGGCCTTAATGAAAAACTGTTTTTT.

The table lists this clone with a few counts. The chain is built from TRBV9 and TRBJ2-2, with a tentative D call TRBD1 (6 bases). Germline V gives CDR1 SGDLS, CDR2 YYNGEE. The CDR3 consists of 14 residues. Trimming stripped 3 bases from V and 4 bases from J, with 10 bases between. Here the CDR3 reads CASSAIQGTGELFF. DNA for the CDR3: TGTGCCAGCAGCGCGATACAGGGCACCGGGGAGCTGTTTTTT.

The V and J genes are TRBV5-1 and TRBJ2-7, with D maybe TRBD1 (6 bases). The ends were cut back, 4 bases at V and 1 base at J, with 9 bases in the middle. Germline CDR1 and CDR2: SGHRS and YFSETQ. The CDR3 has 13 residues. The CDR3: CASSPTGSYEQYF. The CDR3 DNA sequence: TGCGCCAGCAGCCCAACAGGGTCCTACGAGCAGTACTTC. Looking up the rest from reference TRBV5-1 and TRBJ2-7 gives the full variable domain: KAGVTQTPRYLIKTRGQQVTLSCSPISGHRSVSWYQQTPGQGLQFLFEYFSETQRNKGNFPGRFSGRQFSNSRSEMNVSTLELGDSALYLCASSPTGSYEQYFGPGTRLTVT.

This sequence joins TRBV5-3 and TRBJ1-3, with unresolved D. TRBV5-3 belongs to the ORF category, with a function that is uncertain. V was shortened by 1 base and J by 0 bases, with 8 bases between the two germline ends. The length of the CDR3 is 15 residues. CDR3 sequence (DNA): TGTGCCAGAAGCTTGTCAAGAGACTCTGGAAACACCATATATTTT. The encoded protein is CARSLSRDSGNTIYF.

This clone has only one observation. The chain uses TRBV7-3 and TRBJ2-1, with 10 nucleotides matching TRBD2. The ends lost 5 bases at V and 4 bases at J; junction bases unmatched: 8. The CDR3 runs to 16 residues. Germline CDR1 SGHTA, CDR2 FQGTGA. In DNA, the CDR3 is TGTGCCAGCAGCCTCCTAGCGGGGGCCGGGTACAATGAGCAGTTCTTC. Translation gives CASSLLAGAGYNEQFF.

J is TRBJ1-1 and V is TRBV2; TRBD1 matches 7 bases. The CDR3 loop spans 12 amino acids. V shed 7 bases and J 11 bases; nucleotides not matched to a gene: 10. In germline, CDR1 is SNHLY, CDR2 FYNNEI. CDR3 sequence: CASKDYRGRAFF. CDR3 in DNA: TGTGCCAGCAAAGACTACAGGGGTCGGGCTTTCTTT.

The V gene is TRBV19, the J gene TRBJ2-7, with 8 bases aligning to TRBD1. V shed 4 bases and J 5 bases; nucleotides not matched to a gene: 7. From germline, CDR1 is LNHDA and CDR2 SQIVND (reference sequence). CDR3 length: 14 residues. CDR3 loop: CASSTGGLLDEQYF. In DNA form, the CDR3 reads TGTGCCAGTAGTACAGGGGGCTTGTTGGACGAGCAGTACTTC.

This clone has only a few counts. V and J are TRBV7-6 and TRBJ2-1; a weak D match, TRBD2 (6 bases). The CDR3 extends over 14 amino acids. Germline values: CDR1 SGHVS, CDR2 FNYEAQ. Trimming cost V 5 bases and J 7 bases, with 15 bases left between them. This CDR3 is CASSRPGVWNEQFF. The CDR3 DNA reads as TGTGCCAGCAGCCGTCCGGGAGTGTGGAATGAGCAGTTCTTC.

In this sample, this clone turned up a few times. The J gene is TRBJ2-7, the V gene TRBV6-5, with D perhaps TRBD2 (5 bases). Trimming removed 6 bases from V and 6 bases from J, with 15 bases in between. The CDR3 contains 13 residues. CDR1 and CDR2 (germline): MNHEY, SVGAGI. CDR3 region: CASSNYRRGEQYF. The CDR3 region has the DNA TGTGCCAGCAGCAATTACAGACGGGGCGAGCAGTACTTC.